This T cell receptor beta chain was found in a study of cytomegalovirus exposure and HLA in healthy donors. Study information: The roughly 670 first-cohort repertoires shared a platform with the approximately 110 validation repertoires, as reported in a later analysis. Overall study findings and caveats: The investigators catalogued 164 TCR beta chains as cytomegalovirus-associated. Subsequent analysis showed first-cohort TCR clusters tending to co-occur in around 110 validation repertoires. Most observed TCR sequences were rare, whereas some public TCRs were detected in many donors.

Here immunoSEQ multiplex PCR was the method, and the copy in TCRdb shows in-frame clones only, minus some. Of 120,000 or so clones listed, around 90% were seen once; the top ten hold under 2%. In regard to this clone: Antigen specificity is unknown.

Trimming took off 2 bases at V and 6 bases at J, with 11 bases between the two ends. The CDR3 length is 14 residues. CDR1 is MNHEY and CDR2 is SVGAGI in the germline V gene. The specimen was PBMCs. The chain uses TRBV6-5 and TRBJ1-5; D possibly corresponds to TRBD1 (6 bases). The clonotype comes from a woman aged 18-29 years in good health and CMV-seronegative. For the CDR3, the DNA is TGTGCCAGCAGTTACGCAGGGGTCGGTCAGCCCCAGCATTTT. It translates to CASSYAGVGQPQHF.